These T cell receptor beta chains were read from a single sample in a study of T cell responses to AZD1222 COVID-19 vaccine. Profiling relied on immunoSEQ multiplex PCR, and the TCRdb table lists in-frame clones only, not all of them. The profile shows roughly 110,000 clones, about nine tenths of them singletons. The sequencing used peripheral blood, collected on day 0 of AZD1222 vaccination. Receptors originate from an adult in good health. CDR3s include the opening cysteine and the closing phenylalanine or tryptophan. D genes are given only for firm matches. Some rows have no size entry. The others give once, few or many, or a class for an expanded clone.

few	TRBV5-4	TRBJ1-1	.	CASSTDTTNTEAFF	TGTGCCAGCAGCACGGACACCACGAACACTGAAGCTTTCTTT
.	TRBV7-9	TRBJ2-3	TRBD2	CASTQLAGVADTQYF	TGTGCCAGCACCCAACTAGCGGGAGTTGCAGATACGCAGTATTTT
.	TRBV4-3	TRBJ1-1	.	CASSQDTGTTEAFF	TGCGCCAGCAGCCAAGATACGGGGACCACTGAAGCTTTCTTT
.	TRBV19	TRBJ1-5	.	CASSRLNSNQPQHF	TGTGCCAGTTCAAGGTTGAATAGCAATCAGCCCCAGCATTTT
.	TRBV11-2	TRBJ1-2	.	CASSLDRYGYTF	TGTGCCAGCAGCTTAGACCGTTATGGCTACACCTTC
.	TRBV6-1	TRBJ1-2	.	CASSESGNYGYTF	TGTGCCAGCAGTGAATCCGGAAACTATGGCTACACCTTC
few	TRBV6-5	TRBJ1-6	.	CASTPSGPESPLHF	TGTGCCAGCACCCCGAGCGGACCGGAGTCACCCCTCCACTTT
.	TRBV6-6	TRBJ1-5	.	CASSDRISSNQPQHF	TGTGCCAGCAGCGACAGGATCTCTAGCAATCAGCCCCAGCATTTT
.	TRBV7-6	TRBJ2-2	.	CASSLDRIATGELFF	TGTGCCAGCAGCTTAGACAGAATTGCCACCGGGGAGCTGTTTTTT
.	TRBV7-2	TRBJ2-7	.	CASSRDPSYEQYF	TGTGCCAGCAGCAGGGACCCCTCCTACGAGCAGTACTTC
once	TRBV18	TRBJ2-2	.	CASSPEFGGELFF	TGTGCCAGCTCACCAGAATTTGGCGGGGAGCTGTTTTTT
.	TRBV7-8	TRBJ1-5	TRBD1	CASSPSRTGGGNQPQHF	TGTGCCAGCAGCCCCTCCCGGACAGGGGGAGGCAATCAGCCCCAGCATTTT
.	TRBV10-3	TRBJ2-6	TRBD1	CATAGQASSGANVLTF	TGTGCCACCGCTGGACAGGCGAGCTCTGGGGCCAACGTCCTGACTTTC
.	TRBV10-2	TRBJ2-5	.	CASSESDGYKRTQYF	TGCGCCAGCAGTGAGTCGGACGGCTACAAGAGAACCCAGTACTTC